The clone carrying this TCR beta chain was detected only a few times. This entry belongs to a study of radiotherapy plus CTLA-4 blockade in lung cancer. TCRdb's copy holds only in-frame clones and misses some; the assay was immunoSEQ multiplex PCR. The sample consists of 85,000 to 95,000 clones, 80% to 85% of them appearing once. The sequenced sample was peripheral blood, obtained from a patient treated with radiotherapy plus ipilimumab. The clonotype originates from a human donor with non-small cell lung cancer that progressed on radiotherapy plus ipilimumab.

For the CDR3, the DNA is TGTGCCAGCAACCACAATGGTGGCTACACCTTC. Protein product: CASNHNGGYTF. V is TRBV6-6 and J is TRBJ1-2; D call uncertain. Germline lookup yields CDR1 MNHNY and CDR2 SVGAGI (reference sequence). Trimming cost V 7 bases and J 7 bases, with 10 bases left between them. This CDR3 is 11 amino acids long.